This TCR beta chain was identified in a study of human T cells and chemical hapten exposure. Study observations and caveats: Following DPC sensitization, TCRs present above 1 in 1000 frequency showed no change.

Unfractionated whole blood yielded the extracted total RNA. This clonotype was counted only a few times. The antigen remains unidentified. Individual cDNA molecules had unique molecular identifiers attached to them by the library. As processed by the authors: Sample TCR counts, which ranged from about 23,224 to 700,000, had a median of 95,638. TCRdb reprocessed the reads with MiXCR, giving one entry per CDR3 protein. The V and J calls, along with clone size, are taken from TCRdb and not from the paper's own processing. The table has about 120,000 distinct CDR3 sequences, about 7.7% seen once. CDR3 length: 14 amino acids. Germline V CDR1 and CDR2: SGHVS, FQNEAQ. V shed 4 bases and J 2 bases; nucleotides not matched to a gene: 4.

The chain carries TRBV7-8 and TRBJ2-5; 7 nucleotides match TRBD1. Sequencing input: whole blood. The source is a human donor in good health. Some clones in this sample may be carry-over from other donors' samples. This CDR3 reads CASSYRGPQETQYF. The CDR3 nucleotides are TGTGCCAGCAGCTACAGGGGCCCACAAGAGACCCAGTACTTC.